Listed below are T cell receptor beta chains from one sample, sequenced in a study of T cell repertoires in cytomegalovirus infection. TCRdb processed the reads anew with MiXCR; each CDR3 protein has one entry. The sample holds nearly 700,000 distinct CDR3 sequences, 30% to 35% seen once. Their antigen targets remain unknown. This specimen was cultured PBMCs, taken from culture after CMV antigen stimulation. All receptors derive from a human donor in good health (CMV status not recorded). Some clones in this sample may be carry-over from other donors' samples. The CDR3 runs from the conserved cysteine through the conserved F or W. The order of the fields is V gene, clone size, D gene, J gene, CDR3 DNA, CDR3 protein. A D gene is named only where the DNA matches it firmly. Not every row has a clone size; where given, it reads once, few, many or a size class.

TRBV7-2,few,-,TRBJ2-6,TGTGCCAGCAGCCTACAGACAGTCTACTCTGGGGCCAACGTCCTGACTTTC,CASSLQTVYSGANVLTF
TRBV7-2,-,-,TRBJ2-3,TGTGCCAGCACCGGAAGAAGGGGCACAGATACGCAGTATTTT,CASTGRRGTDTQYF
TRBV6-2/TRBV6-3,few,TRBD1,TRBJ2-6,TGTGCCAGCAGTTCCGGGACAGGGGGTATTGGGGCCAACGTCCTGACTTTC,CASSSGTGGIGANVLTF
TRBV29-1,-,-,TRBJ2-1,TGCAGCGTTGCTCAGTTAACATCCTACAATGAGCAGTTCTTC,CSVAQLTSYNEQFF
TRBV28,-,-,TRBJ2-7,TGTGCCAGCAGTCCCCTTGGGGCGGGGATCTCCTACGAGCAGTACTTC,CASSPLGAGISYEQYF
TRBV4-2,-,-,TRBJ1-6,TGTGCCAGCAGCCAAGACCCCGGGATCAGGAATTCACCCCTCCACTTT,CASSQDPGIRNSPLHF
TRBV7-2,few,-,TRBJ2-3,TGTGCCAGCAGCTTTCTACAGACCTCTAGCACAGATACGCAGTATTTT,CASSFLQTSSTDTQYF
TRBV5-4,many,-,TRBJ2-1,TGTGCCAGCAGCTTGAGCCAGGGGGGTCACAATGAGCAGTTCTTC,CASSLSQGGHNEQFF
TRBV7-8,many,-,TRBJ1-1,TGTGCCAGCAGCCCAGGGGACACTGAAGCTTTCTTT,CASSPGDTEAFF
TRBV7-2,many,-,TRBJ2-3,TGTGCCAGCAGCTCCCCAGAATGGGGCGAGCTAGGAGATACGCAGTATTTT,CASSSPEWGELGDTQYF
TRBV4-1,-,-,TRBJ1-2,TGCGCCAGCAGGAGGGGGACAACCTATGGCTACACCTTC,CASRRGTTYGYTF
TRBV7-9,-,TRBD2,TRBJ2-7,TGTGCCAGCAGCTCAAATAAAGCGGGAGGGTACGAGCAGTACTTC,CASSSNKAGGYEQYF
TRBV19,few,-,TRBJ1-5,TGTGCCAGTAGTATTCAGGCGCTACAGCCCCAGCATTTT,CASSIQALQPQHF
TRBV20-1,-,TRBD2,TRBJ2-7,TGCAGTGCCCAGCGGGGGAATACTGGCGAGCAGTACTTC,CSAQRGNTGEQYF
TRBV7-2,few,TRBD2,TRBJ2-1,TGTGCCAGCAGCCAACCTCCGCCGGGACTAATCTACAATGAGCAGTTCTTC,CASSQPPPGLIYNEQFF
TRBV7-9,-,TRBD1,TRBJ2-5,TGTGCCAGCAGCCCCTCGGTGGGACAGCAAGAGACCCAGTACTTC,CASSPSVGQQETQYF
TRBV3-1,-,-,TRBJ2-3,TGTGCCAGCAGCCGTGAATTCACAGATACGCAGTATTTT,CASSREFTDTQYF
TRBV7-8,many,TRBD2,TRBJ2-2,TGTGCCAGCAGCTCGTCTAGCGGGGGGGCCTGGGGGGAGCTGTTTTTT,CASSSSSGGAWGELFF
TRBV6-1,-,-,TRBJ1-4,TGTGCCAGCAGTTCTCGGTTTAATGAAAAACTGTTTTTT,CASSSRFNEKLFF
TRBV7-2,-,TRBD2,TRBJ2-1,TGTGCCAGCAGCTTAGGGCTAGCGGGGACCCGGGGGCAGTTCTTC,CASSLGLAGTRGQFF
TRBV7-6,-,-,TRBJ2-7,TGTGCCAGCAGCCGTGTGGGGGGGGCGACCTACGAGCAGTACTTC,CASSRVGGATYEQYF
TRBV4-1,many,-,TRBJ1-4,TGCGCCAGCAGCCCGGTACACCTCCCCCGGTCCACAACTAATGAAAAACTGTTTTTT,CASSPVHLPRSTTNEKLFF
TRBV27,-,TRBD2,TRBJ2-1,TGTGCCAGCAAACGAACTAGCGGGTACAATGAGCAGTTCTTC,CASKRTSGYNEQFF
TRBV19,few,TRBD1,TRBJ2-7,TGTGCCAGTAGCGGGACAGGAACCCTCGCCGAGCAGTACTTC,CASSGTGTLAEQYF
TRBV11-2,few,-,TRBJ1-1,TGTGCCAGCAGTCTCCCCCCAAGTCCGGGACGACAGAACACTGAAGCTTTCTTT,CASSLPPSPGRQNTEAFF
TRBV29-1,few,-,TRBJ1-2,TGCAGCGTTAGCTCAGGGAAGTATGGCTACACCTTC,CSVSSGKYGYTF
TRBV28,once,-,TRBJ1-4,TGTGCCAGCAGTTTATTTGGAGGGGAGGATGAAAAACTGTTTTTT,CASSLFGGEDEKLFF
TRBV27,-,-,TRBJ1-1,TGTGCCAGCAGCCTCATTGACAACACTGAAGCTTTCTTT,CASSLIDNTEAFF
TRBV6-5,-,-,TRBJ1-1,TGTGCCAGCAGTTACTTCGGAATGTTTCGTATGAACACTGAAGCTTTCTTT,CASSYFGMFRMNTEAFF
TRBV7-9,-,TRBD1,TRBJ1-6,TGTGCCAGCAGCCCTTACTCAGGGGGCACAAATTCACCCCTCCACTTT,CASSPYSGGTNSPLHF
TRBV7-2,many,-,TRBJ2-7,TGTGCCAGCAGCTTCAGCCAGAGCTCCTACGAGCAGTACTTC,CASSFSQSSYEQYF
TRBV6-1,-,-,TRBJ2-7,TGTGCCAGCAGTGGGGTCCGCCTTTACGAGCAGTACTTC,CASSGVRLYEQYF
TRBV12-3/TRBV12-4,few,-,TRBJ2-3,TGTGCCAGCAGCCTACTAGACACAGATACGCAGTATTTT,CASSLLDTDTQYF
TRBV7-8,few,-,TRBJ1-2,TGTGCCAGCAGCCCGTCGGGGCAGTTGGATGGCTACACCTTC,CASSPSGQLDGYTF
TRBV6-1,few,-,TRBJ1-5,TGTGCCAGCAGTGAAATGAGTAATCAGCCCCAGCATTTT,CASSEMSNQPQHF
TRBV12-3/TRBV12-4,-,-,TRBJ1-2,TGTGCCAGCAGTTTCACCCCTTGGGGCTACACCTTC,CASSFTPWGYTF
TRBV20-1,few,-,TRBJ2-7,TGCAGTGCTAGAGATCTGGTGGGGGCCTACGAGCAGTACTTC,CSARDLVGAYEQYF
TRBV19,-,-,TRBJ2-3,TGTGCCAGCGCGGACCCGAAGCAGGGCCTGTTCACAGATACGCAGTATTTT,CASADPKQGLFTDTQYF
TRBV6-5,-,-,TRBJ2-3,TGTGCCAGCAGTTACTCGGAAGCGGATACGCAGTATTTT,CASSYSEADTQYF
TRBV5-1,once,TRBD2,TRBJ2-3,TGCGCCAGCAGCAGACTAGCGGGAGGATCAGATACGCAGTATTTT,CASSRLAGGSDTQYF
TRBV7-2,many,-,TRBJ2-7,TGTGCCAGCAGCCGGGGGCTAGCGGACTACGAGCAGTACTTC,CASSRGLADYEQYF